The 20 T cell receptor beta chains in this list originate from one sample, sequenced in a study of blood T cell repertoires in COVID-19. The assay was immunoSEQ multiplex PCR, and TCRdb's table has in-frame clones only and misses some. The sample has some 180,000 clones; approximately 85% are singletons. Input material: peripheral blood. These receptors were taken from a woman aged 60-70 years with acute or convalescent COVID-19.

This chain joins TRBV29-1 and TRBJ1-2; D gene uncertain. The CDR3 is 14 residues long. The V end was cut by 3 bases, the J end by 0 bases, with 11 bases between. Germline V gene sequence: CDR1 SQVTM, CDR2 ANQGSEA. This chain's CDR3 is CSVEAVSSNYGYTF. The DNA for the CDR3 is TGCAGCGTTGAGGCAGTCTCCTCTAACTATGGCTACACCTTC.

The CDR3 DNA reads as TGTGCCAGCACCACCAGGGGCTCCTATAATTCACCCCTCCACTTT. Amino acids: CASTTRGSYNSPLHF. The chain is built from TRBV3-1 (or the pseudogene TRBV3-2) and TRBJ1-6, with TRBD1 as a possible D gene (6 bases). Trimming shortened V by 7 bases and J by 0 bases, and 10 bases separated the two germline ends. CDR3 length equals 15 residues. Germline assignment: CDR1 LGHDT and CDR2 YNNKEL (reference sequence).

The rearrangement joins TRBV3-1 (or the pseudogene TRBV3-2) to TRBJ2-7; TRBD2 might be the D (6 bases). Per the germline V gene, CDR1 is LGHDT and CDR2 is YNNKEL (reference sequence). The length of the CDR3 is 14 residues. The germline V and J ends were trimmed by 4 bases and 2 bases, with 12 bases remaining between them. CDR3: CASSPGGGAYEQYF. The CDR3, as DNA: TGTGCCAGCAGCCCAGGTGGCGGGGCCTACGAGCAGTACTTC.

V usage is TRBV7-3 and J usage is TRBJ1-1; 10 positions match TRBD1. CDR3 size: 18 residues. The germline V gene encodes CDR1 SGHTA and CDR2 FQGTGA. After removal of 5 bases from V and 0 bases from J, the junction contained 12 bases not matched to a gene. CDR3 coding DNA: TGTGCCAGCAGCATGACAGGGGGCCCAGGTGTAGTGAACACTGAAGCTTTCTTT. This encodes CASSMTGGPGVVNTEAFF.

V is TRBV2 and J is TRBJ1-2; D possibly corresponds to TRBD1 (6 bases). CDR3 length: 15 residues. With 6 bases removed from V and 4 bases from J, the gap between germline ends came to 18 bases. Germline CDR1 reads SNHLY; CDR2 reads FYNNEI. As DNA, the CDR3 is TGTGCCAGCAGGGAGAGGACAGCTTCCCTCTATGGCTACACCTTC. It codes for CASRERTASLYGYTF.

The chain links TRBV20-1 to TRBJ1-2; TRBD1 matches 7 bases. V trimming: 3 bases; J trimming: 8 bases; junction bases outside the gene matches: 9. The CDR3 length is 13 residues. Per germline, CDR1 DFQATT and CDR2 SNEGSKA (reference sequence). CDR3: CSASLTGIGGYTF. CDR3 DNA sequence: TGCAGTGCTAGTTTGACAGGGATTGGAGGCTACACCTTC.

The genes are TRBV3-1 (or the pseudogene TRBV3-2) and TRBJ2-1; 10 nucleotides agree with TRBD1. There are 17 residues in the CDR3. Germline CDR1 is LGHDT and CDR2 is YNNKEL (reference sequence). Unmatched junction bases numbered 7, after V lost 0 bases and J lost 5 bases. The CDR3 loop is CASSQDYRDRGNNEQFF. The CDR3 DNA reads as TGTGCCAGCAGCCAAGATTACCGGGACAGGGGTAACAATGAGCAGTTCTTC.

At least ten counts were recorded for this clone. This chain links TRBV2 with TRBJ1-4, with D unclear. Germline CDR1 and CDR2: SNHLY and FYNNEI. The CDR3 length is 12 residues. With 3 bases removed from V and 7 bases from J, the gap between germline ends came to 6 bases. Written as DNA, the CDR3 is TGTGCCAGCAGTGATGTCGGTGAAAAACTGTTTTTT. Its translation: CASSDVGEKLFF.

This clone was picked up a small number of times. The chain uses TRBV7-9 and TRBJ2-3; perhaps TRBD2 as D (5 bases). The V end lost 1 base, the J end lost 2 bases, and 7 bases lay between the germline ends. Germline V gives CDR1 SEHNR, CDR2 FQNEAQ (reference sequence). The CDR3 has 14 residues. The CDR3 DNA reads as TGTGCCAGCAGCTTAGGAGGGATCACAGATACGCAGTATTTT. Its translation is CASSLGGITDTQYF.

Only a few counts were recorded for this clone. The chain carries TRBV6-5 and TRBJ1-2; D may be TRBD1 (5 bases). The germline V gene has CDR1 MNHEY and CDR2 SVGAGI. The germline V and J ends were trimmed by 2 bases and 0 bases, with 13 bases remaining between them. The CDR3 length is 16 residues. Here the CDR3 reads CASSYAAGGSNYGYTF. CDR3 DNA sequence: TGTGCCAGCAGTTACGCAGCGGGGGGATCTAACTATGGCTACACCTTC.

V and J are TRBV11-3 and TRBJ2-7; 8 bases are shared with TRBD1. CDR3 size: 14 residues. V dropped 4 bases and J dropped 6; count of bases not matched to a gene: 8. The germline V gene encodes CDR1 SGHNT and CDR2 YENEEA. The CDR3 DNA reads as TGTGCCAGCAGCTCGATTACAGGGGGAGGCGAGCAGTACTTC. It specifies CASSSITGGGEQYF.

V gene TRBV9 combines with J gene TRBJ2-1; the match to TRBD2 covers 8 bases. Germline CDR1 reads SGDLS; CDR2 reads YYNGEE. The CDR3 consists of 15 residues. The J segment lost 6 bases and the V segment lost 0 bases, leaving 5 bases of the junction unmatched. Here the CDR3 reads CASSVGAGAPNEQFF. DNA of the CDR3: TGTGCCAGCAGCGTAGGAGCGGGAGCCCCCAATGAGCAGTTCTTC.

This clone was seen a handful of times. The CDR3 spells CASSYSRPSSGNTIYF. The DNA of the CDR3 is TGTGCCAGCAGTTACTCGAGGCCGAGCTCTGGAAACACCATATATTTT. This chain links TRBV6-5 with TRBJ1-3; D gene ambiguous. V shed 0 bases and J shed 0 bases, with 9 bases lying between them. There are 16 residues in the CDR3. CDR1 and CDR2 (germline): MNHEY, SVGAGI.

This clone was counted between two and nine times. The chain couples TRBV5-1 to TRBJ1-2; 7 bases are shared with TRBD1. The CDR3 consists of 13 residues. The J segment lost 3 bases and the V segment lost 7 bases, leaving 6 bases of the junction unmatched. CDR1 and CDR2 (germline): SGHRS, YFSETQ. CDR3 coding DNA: TGCGCCAGCCGGATCGGACAGGACTATGGCTACACCTTC. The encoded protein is CASRIGQDYGYTF.

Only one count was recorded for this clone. The CDR3: CASSGTVNTGELFF. The CDR3 region has the DNA TGTGCCAGCAGCGGGACAGTGAACACCGGGGAGCTGTTTTTT. V usage is TRBV9 and J usage is TRBJ2-2; weak D call: TRBD1 (6 bases). Germline CDR1 reads SGDLS; CDR2 reads YYNGEE. The CDR3 totals 14 residues. V lost 3 bases and J 1 base, leaving 7 bases between the germline ends.

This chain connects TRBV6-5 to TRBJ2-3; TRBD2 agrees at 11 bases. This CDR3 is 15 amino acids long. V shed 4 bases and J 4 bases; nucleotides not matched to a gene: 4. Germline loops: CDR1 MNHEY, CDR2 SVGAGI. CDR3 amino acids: CASSLLAGESDTQYF. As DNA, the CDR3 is TGTGCCAGCAGTTTACTAGCGGGAGAGTCAGATACGCAGTATTTT.

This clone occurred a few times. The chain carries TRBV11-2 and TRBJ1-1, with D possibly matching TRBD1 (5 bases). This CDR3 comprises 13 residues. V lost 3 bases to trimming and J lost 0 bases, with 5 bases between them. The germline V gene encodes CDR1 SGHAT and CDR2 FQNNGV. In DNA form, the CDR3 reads TGTGCCAGCAGCTTGGACATGAACACTGAAGCTTTCTTT. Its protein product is CASSLDMNTEAFF.

The CDR3 bases are TGTGCCACCAGCAGGGGACTAGCGAACTCGAACACCGGGGAGCTGTTTTTT. It encodes CATSRGLANSNTGELFF. The chain recombines TRBV15 with TRBJ2-2; 10 bases fit TRBD2. V dropped 3 bases and J dropped 0; count of bases not matched to a gene: 4. The CDR3 sequence is 17 residues long. Per the germline V gene, CDR1 is LNHNV and CDR2 is YYDKDF (reference sequence).

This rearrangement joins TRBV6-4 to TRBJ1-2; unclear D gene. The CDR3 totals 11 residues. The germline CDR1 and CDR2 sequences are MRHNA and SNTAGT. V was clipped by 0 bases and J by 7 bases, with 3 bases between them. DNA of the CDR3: TGTGCCAGCAGTGACTCCCGTGGCTACACCTTC. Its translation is CASSDSRGYTF.

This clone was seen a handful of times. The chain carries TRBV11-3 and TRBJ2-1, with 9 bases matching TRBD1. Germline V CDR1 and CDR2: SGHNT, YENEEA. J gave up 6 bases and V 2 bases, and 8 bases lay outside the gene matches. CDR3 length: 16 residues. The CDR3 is CASSLRSGQGSNEQFF. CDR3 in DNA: TGTGCCAGCAGCTTAAGGTCGGGACAGGGAAGCAATGAGCAGTTCTTC.